The 29 T cell receptor beta chains presented below share a single source sample, sequenced in a study of blood T cells in healthy people across ages. A sample-barcoded 5' primer and a J-beta primer mix were used in a second PCR of about 6 to 11 cycles. In TCRdb, the 5' RACE reads were re-called with MiXCR into one record per CDR3 protein. The profile shows some 800,000 distinct CDR3 sequences, roughly 25% of them singletons. Separately, the same data were catalogued under a study of T cells of mothers and their children.

Sequencing input: blood. The receptors were sampled from a boy younger than 18 in good health.

This clonotype was observed a handful of times. V and J are TRBV12-3 or TRBV12-4 and TRBJ1-1; the match to TRBD1 covers 8 bases. J gave up 1 base and V 3 bases, and 1 base lay outside the gene matches. The CDR3 runs 14 residues. CDR3 amino acids: CASSFDRGNTEAFF. DNA for the CDR3: TGTGCCAGCAGTTTTGACAGGGGGAACACTGAAGCTTTCTTT.

This clonotype turned up a few times. The rearrangement joins TRBV2 to TRBJ2-3; 10 bases align to TRBD2. Germline CDR1 SNHLY, CDR2 FYNNEI. The CDR3 runs to 15 residues. The junction had 11 bases not matched to a gene; V was cut back by 8 bases and J by 6 bases. CDR3: CASGALLAGTDTQYF. As DNA, the CDR3 is TGTGCCAGCGGGGCTTTACTAGCGGGGACGGATACGCAGTATTTT.

This clonotype was seen a few times. The rearrangement joins TRBV29-1 to TRBJ1-4; no reliable D call. Trimming cost V 7 bases and J 5 bases, with 8 bases left between them. CDR3 length: 11 amino acids. Per germline, CDR1 SQVTM and CDR2 ANQGSEA. The CDR3 DNA reads as TGCAGCGCAAGAAAAAATGAAAAACTGTTTTTT. It specifies CSARKNEKLFF.

The chain uses TRBV3-1 and TRBJ2-5; 14 nucleotides align to TRBD2. The trim removed 7 bases at V and 5 bases at J, leaving 15 bases unmatched. The CDR3 extends over 18 amino acids. Germline values: CDR1 LGHDT, CDR2 YNNKEL (reference sequence). The CDR3 DNA reads TGTGCCAGCACCAACTCAAAAGAGGGACTAGCGGGAGTGGAGACCCAGTACTTC. Translating gives CASTNSKEGLAGVETQYF.

This clonotype has a handful of counts. V and J are TRBV7-2 and TRBJ2-7; the D is unclear. Germline CDR1 reads SGHTA; CDR2 reads FQGNSA. This CDR3 is built from 14 residues. With 0 bases removed from V and 2 bases from J, the gap between germline ends came to 8 bases. The CDR3 DNA is TGTGCCAGCAGCTTAGCCCCAGTCCCCTACGAGCAGTACTTC. It translates to CASSLAPVPYEQYF.

This chain joins TRBV7-2 and TRBJ2-7; 10 positions match TRBD2. The CDR3 sequence is 15 residues long. Germline trimming cut 3 bases from V and 2 bases from J; bases unmatched to any gene: 4. Germline V CDR1 and CDR2: SGHTA, FQGNSA. CDR3 DNA: TGTGCCAGCAGCTTTACTAGCGGGGAAACCTACGAGCAGTACTTC. Its translation: CASSFTSGETYEQYF.

The chain couples TRBV29-1 to TRBJ2-7; the D gene is possibly TRBD2 (6 bases). The CDR3 is 12 residues long. CDR1 and CDR2 (germline): SQVTM, ANQGSEA. Trimming removed 2 bases at V and 6 bases at J, with 11 bases between. The CDR3 loop is CSVEWGDGEQYF. The CDR3 region has the DNA TGCAGCGTTGAATGGGGGGACGGCGAGCAGTACTTC.

This chain uses TRBV29-1 with TRBJ1-2; no clear D gene. This CDR3 region has 13 residues. Trimming removed 4 bases at V and 3 bases at J, with 12 bases between. Germline V gene lookup returns CDR1 SQVTM and CDR2 ANQGSEA. CDR3 sequence (DNA): TGCAGCGTTGCCCCAAGAGCATACTATGGCTACACCTTC. It is translated as CSVAPRAYYGYTF.

This clonotype was observed a few times. The chain carries TRBV7-9 and TRBJ2-7, with D uncertain. The CDR3 spans 13 residues. Trimming removed 6 bases from V and 3 bases from J, with 12 bases in between. The germline V gene encodes CDR1 SEHNR and CDR2 FQNEAQ (reference sequence). This CDR3 reads CASSAGTRYEQYF. In DNA form, the CDR3 reads TGTGCCAGCAGTGCCGGAACGCGCTACGAGCAGTACTTC.

V gene TRBV28 combines with J gene TRBJ2-7, with 9 bases identical to TRBD1. The J segment lost 3 bases and the V segment lost 8 bases, leaving 5 bases of the junction unmatched. The CDR3 runs 13 residues. Germline V gene data show CDR1 as MDHEN and CDR2 as SYDVKM. This CDR3 reads CASCPGQGYEQYF. The DNA of the CDR3 is TGTGCCAGCTGTCCGGGACAGGGCTACGAGCAGTACTTC.

A few counts support this clonotype. This rearrangement joins TRBV6-5 to TRBJ2-5; maybe TRBD1 (5 bases). Gene TRBJ2-7 matches the end of the DNA better, so the J call may be wrong. This CDR3 has 14 residues. Per the germline V gene, CDR1 is MNHEY and CDR2 is SVGAGI. CDR3 sequence reads: CASSRIDRAYEQYF. The CDR3 DNA reads as TGTGCCAGCAGTAGAATTGACAGAGCCTACGAGCAGTACTTC.

CDR3 sequence (DNA): TGTGCCAGCAGCGTAGAGGGGGCGAGAGGGGCCAACGTCCTGACTTTC. It encodes CASSVEGARGANVLTF. The chain has TRBV9 and TRBJ2-6; 7 nucleotides agree with TRBD1. This CDR3 contains 16 residues. Germline CDR1 is SGDLS and CDR2 is YYNGEE. With V trimmed by 0 bases and J by 4 bases, 4 bases remained unmatched.

This rearrangement joins TRBV5-4 to TRBJ1-1; D gene ambiguous. This CDR3 contains 14 residues. V lost 3 bases and J lost 1, with 10 bases in between. Germline loops: CDR1 SGHNT, CDR2 YYREEE (reference sequence). The CDR3 here is CASSSQKANTEAFF. The CDR3 region has the DNA TGTGCCAGCAGCTCCCAGAAAGCGAACACTGAAGCTTTCTTT.

The chain links TRBV20-1 to TRBJ2-7; D call uncertain. Germline V CDR1 and CDR2: DFQATT, SNEGSKA (reference sequence). The germline V and J ends were trimmed by 8 bases and 3 bases, with 17 bases remaining between them. The CDR3 contains 13 residues. The chain's CDR3 is CSTSNKVGYEQYF. In DNA form, the CDR3 reads TGCAGTACTTCTAATAAGGTGGGCTACGAGCAGTACTTC.

This chain uses TRBV7-9 with TRBJ1-4, with D unresolved. The CDR3 length is 16 residues. CDR1 is SEHNR and CDR2 is FQNEAQ in the germline V gene (reference sequence). The V end lost 1 base, the J end lost 4 bases, and 13 bases lay between the germline ends. The CDR3 reads CASSLGVGVDNEKLFF. DNA for the CDR3: TGTGCCAGCAGCTTAGGAGTCGGGGTGGATAATGAAAAACTGTTTTTT.

The chain employs TRBV15 and TRBJ1-5; no firm D call. From germline, CDR1 is LNHNV and CDR2 YYDKDF (reference sequence). Trimming removed 0 bases from V and 5 bases from J, with 5 bases in between. The CDR3 is 13 amino acids. CDR3 loop: CATSRDWDQPQHF. In DNA, the CDR3 is TGTGCCACCAGCAGAGATTGGGATCAGCCCCAGCATTTT.

The gene calls are TRBV27 and TRBJ2-1, with TRBD2 as a possible D gene (5 bases). The last part of the DNA fits TRBJ2-7 better; the J call may be wrong. The CDR3 contains 14 residues. Germline assignment: CDR1 MNHEY and CDR2 SMNVEV (reference sequence). CDR3 DNA: TGTGCCAGCAGTTTCGCAGGACTCACCTACGAGCAGTACTTC. This encodes CASSFAGLTYEQYF.

The sample holds many counts of this clonotype. V usage is TRBV7-9 and J usage is TRBJ1-3; no definite D call. V lost 1 base and J 8 bases, leaving 3 bases between the germline ends. Germline CDR1 reads SEHNR; CDR2 reads FQNEAQ (reference sequence). The length of the CDR3 is 11 residues. The CDR3 nucleotides read TGTGCCAGCAGCTTAGGGGACACCATATATTTT. This encodes CASSLGDTIYF. The full variable domain, in which reference TRBV7-9 and TRBJ1-3 provide the parts outside the CDR3, is DTGVSQNPRHKITKRGQNVTFRCDPISEHNRLYWYRQTLGQGPEFLTYFQNEAQLEKSRLLSDRFSAERPKGSFSTLEIQRTEQGDSAMYLCASSLGDTIYFGEGSWLTVV.

This clonotype has a handful of counts. The chain carries TRBV7-9 and TRBJ2-6, with D tentatively TRBD2 (5 bases). The CDR3 covers 15 residues. Trimming took off 5 bases at V and 5 bases at J, with 13 bases between the two ends. CDR1 and CDR2 from the germline V gene are SEHNR and FQNEAQ (reference sequence). The CDR3 sequence: CASSPRVGRANVLTF. The CDR3 coding sequence is TGTGCCAGCAGCCCGCGGGTGGGTCGGGCCAACGTCCTGACTTTC.

The chain has TRBV28 and TRBJ2-1; tentatively, D is TRBD1 (6 bases). The DNA matches TRBJ2-5 better at its end, which makes the J call doubtful. The CDR3 consists of 14 residues. Germline CDR1 is MDHEN and CDR2 is SYDVKM. CDR3 sequence: CASSLTGLMGTQYF. The CDR3 region has the DNA TGTGCCAGCAGTTTAACAGGGCTTATGGGGACCCAGTACTTC.

The chain couples TRBV6-6 to TRBJ1-5, with D possibly TRBD1 on 5 matching bases. Trimming left V 5 bases short and J 2 bases short, with 13 bases between. There are 15 residues in the CDR3. From germline, CDR1 is MNHNY and CDR2 SVGAGI (reference sequence). CDR3 in DNA: TGTGCCAGCAGTGACGAGGGACGAGGCAATCAGCCCCAGCATTTT. Its protein product is CASSDEGRGNQPQHF.

This clonotype was seen a handful of times. This rearrangement joins TRBV29-1 to TRBJ2-5; D is unclear. V lost 1 base and J 2 bases, leaving 5 bases between the germline ends. The length of the CDR3 is 12 residues. CDR1 is SQVTM and CDR2 is ANQGSEA in the germline V gene. CDR3 DNA: TGCAGCGTTGAAGCGCTACAAGAGACCCAGTACTTC. Residues: CSVEALQETQYF.

This clonotype has only a few counts. V and J are TRBV5-1 and TRBJ2-1, with 11 bases that match TRBD2. The CDR3 consists of 15 residues. The germline CDR1 and CDR2 sequences are SGHRS and YFSETQ. V trimming: 2 bases; J trimming: 7 bases; junction bases outside the gene matches: 5. CDR3 sequence: CASSLLAGVTNEQFF. The CDR3 nucleotides read TGCGCCAGCAGCTTACTAGCGGGAGTTACGAATGAGCAGTTCTTC.

This clonotype was seen only a few times. This chain uses TRBV12-3 or TRBV12-4 with TRBJ1-1; the D gene is possibly TRBD1 (5 bases). Trimming pared 2 bases from V and 6 bases from J, leaving 13 bases between. The CDR3 totals 14 residues. The CDR3 loop reads CASSLLVGVPEAFF. The CDR3 DNA is TGTGCCAGCAGTTTACTAGTGGGGGTCCCTGAAGCTTTCTTT.

In nucleotides, the CDR3 is TGTGCCAGCAGTTTAACCGGGAATGTGCGAGAGACCCAGTACTTC. It translates to CASSLTGNVRETQYF. The chain uses TRBV28 and TRBJ2-5; D is perhaps TRBD2 (5 bases). CDR3 length: 15 residues. Trimming pared 2 bases from V and 4 bases from J, leaving 14 bases between. Germline lookup yields CDR1 MDHEN and CDR2 SYDVKM.

This clonotype was observed a handful of times. This sequence joins TRBV18 and TRBJ2-5; 7 nucleotides line up with TRBD2. CDR3 length: 16 amino acids. Germline V lookup: CDR1 KGHSH, CDR2 LQKENI. V shed 2 bases and J 2 bases; nucleotides not matched to a gene: 8. The CDR3: CASSPERASGQETQYF. CDR3 DNA: TGTGCCAGCTCACCAGAAAGGGCTAGCGGTCAAGAGACCCAGTACTTC.

In its sample, this clonotype was seen a few times. This chain connects TRBV20-1 to TRBJ1-5; weak D call: TRBD1 (6 bases). Germline CDR1 is DFQATT and CDR2 is SNEGSKA (reference sequence). CDR3 size: 15 residues. The ends were cut back, 1 base at V and 1 base at J, with 11 bases in the middle. The CDR3 DNA sequence: TGCAGTGCTAGAGTCGGGACATCCAGCAATCAGCCCCAGCATTTT. As protein: CSARVGTSSNQPQHF.

V gene TRBV10-3 combines with J gene TRBJ2-5; D unclear. Trimming shortened V by 4 bases and J by 5 bases, and 14 bases separated the two germline ends. CDR3 size: 14 residues. The germline gives CDR1 ENHRY, CDR2 SYGVKD. The CDR3 protein is CAISALGLGETQYF. The CDR3 bases are TGTGCCATCAGTGCGTTGGGGTTGGGGGAGACCCAGTACTTC.

This rearrangement joins TRBV4-3 to TRBJ2-1; 7 nucleotides agree with TRBD1. V shed 4 bases and J 2 bases; nucleotides not matched to a gene: 5. This CDR3 has 15 residues. In germline, CDR1 is LGHNA, CDR2 YSLEER. The CDR3 region has the DNA TGCGCCAGCAGCCGGAATAGGGGGCCCTACAATGAGCAGTTCTTC. Amino acid sequence: CASSRNRGPYNEQFF.